What follows describes a single T cell receptor beta chain. Its antigen remains unidentified. This specimen comes from a study of OX40 agonist ivuxolimab in advanced cancers. Study overall: Hepatocellular carcinoma, melanoma, renal cell or head and neck cancer occurred in dose-escalation patients. General study findings and limits: There were, on average, more expanded clones in CD8+ T cells than in CD4+. Also showing low normalized T-cell clonal expansion were some of the nonresponders.

Only in-frame clones appear in the TCRdb table, and some are missing; sequencing was by immunoSEQ multiplex PCR. The sample contains under 20,000 clones, less than 95% of which appear only once. Baseline, cycle 4 day 1, and cycle 7 day 1 were the blood sampling points. CDR3 length: 15 amino acids. Germline assignment: CDR1 SGHTA and CDR2 FQGNSA. Trimming left V 7 bases short and J 8 bases short, with 21 bases between. The TCR originated in an adult with an advanced solid tumor such as melanoma, head and neck, liver or kidney cancer. The V gene is TRBV7-2, the J gene TRBJ2-4; D unclear. The input for sequencing was CD4+ or CD8+ T cells sorted from blood, taken in a trial of the OX40 agonist ivuxolimab. The CDR3 DNA sequence: TGTGCCAGCACCTCCTGGGAAGAGCAGGCGTACATTCAGTACTTC. Its translation is CASTSWEEQAYIQYF.